This record looks at one TCR beta chain sequence and its context. TCRdb processed the RT-PCR reads anew with MiXCR; each CDR3 protein has one entry. The sample has hundreds of thousands of distinct CDR3 sequences; around 14% are singletons. The CDR3 extends over 17 amino acids. Germline lookup yields CDR1 KGHDR and CDR2 SFDVKD. After removal of 0 bases from V and 5 bases from J, the junction contained 8 bases not matched to a gene. The sample was memory CD4+ T cells from blood. The receptor was derived from a female donor in good health, serving as a healthy control. The chain couples TRBV24-1 to TRBJ2-7; TRBD1 matches 11 bases. The CDR3 DNA follows: TGTGCCACCAGTGATTTGATCCGGGACAGGGGGTTCCACGAGCAGTACTTC. This translates into CATSDLIRDRGFHEQYF.